The 6 T cell receptor beta chains below all came from one sample that was sequenced in a study of T cell responses to AZD1222 COVID-19 vaccine. The data were produced by immunoSEQ multiplex PCR, yet TCRdb's version contains in-frame clones alone and is incomplete. The sample has fewer than 70,000 clones, 60% to 85% seen once. Specimen: peripheral blood, collected 28 days after the second AZD1222 dose. All receptors derive from an adult who received the AZD1222 COVID-19 vaccine.

The rearrangement links TRBV28 to TRBJ1-2; no clear D. The CDR3 loop spans 12 amino acids. Germline V gives CDR1 MDHEN, CDR2 SYDVKM. V lost 3 bases, J lost 8 bases, and 10 bases lay in between. The CDR3, as DNA: TGTGCCAGCAGTTTGTCTTCTGCGGGCTACACCTTC. The encoded protein is CASSLSSAGYTF.

In this sample, this clone turned up once. V gene TRBV19 combines with J gene TRBJ2-2; D might be TRBD2 (6 bases). Trimming left V 7 bases short and J 1 base short, with 7 bases between. Germline-derived CDR1 and CDR2 are LNHDA and SQIVND (reference sequence). The CDR3 loop spans 13 amino acids. CDR3 sequence reads: CASNGGNTGELFF. CDR3 nucleotides: TGTGCCAGTAACGGGGGGAACACCGGGGAGCTGTTTTTT.

To note about this clone: Other DNA sequences in the sample encode the same CDR3. The chain joins TRBV5-1 to TRBJ1-1; 7 positions match TRBD1. Germline-derived CDR1 and CDR2 are SGHRS and YFSETQ. The CDR3 spans 14 residues. Trimming at V came to 0 bases and at J to 1 base, leaving 0 bases not matched to a gene. The CDR3 bases are TGCGCCAGCAGCTTGGGGACAGGGAACACTGAAGCTTTCTTT. Protein: CASSLGTGNTEAFF.

The J gene is TRBJ2-5, the V gene TRBV12-3 or TRBV12-4, with no clear D. V was clipped by 5 bases and J by 6 bases, with 7 bases between them. The CDR3 consists of 11 residues. CDR3 region: CASSTGQTQYF. For the CDR3, the DNA is TGTGCCAGCAGTACCGGTCAGACCCAGTACTTC.

This chain links TRBV6-2 or TRBV6-3 with TRBJ1-5; D call uncertain. The CDR3 totals 14 residues. The germline V gene has CDR1 MNHEY and CDR2 SVGEGT. The V and J ends lost 2 bases and 1 base respectively, with 6 bases between them. This CDR3 reads CASSYPRSNQPQHF. CDR3 coding DNA: TGTGCCAGCAGTTACCCACGGAGCAATCAGCCCCAGCATTTT.

This chain's CDR3 is CASSSPGGRGTDTQYF. The CDR3 coding sequence is TGTGCCAGCAGCTCCCCCGGGGGGCGCGGCACAGATACGCAGTATTTT. V usage is TRBV5-6 and J usage is TRBJ2-3, with a possible D match to TRBD2 (7 bases). Germline CDR1 and CDR2: SGHDT and YYEEEE. The CDR3 runs 16 residues. V shed 3 bases and J shed 1 base, with 15 bases lying between them.